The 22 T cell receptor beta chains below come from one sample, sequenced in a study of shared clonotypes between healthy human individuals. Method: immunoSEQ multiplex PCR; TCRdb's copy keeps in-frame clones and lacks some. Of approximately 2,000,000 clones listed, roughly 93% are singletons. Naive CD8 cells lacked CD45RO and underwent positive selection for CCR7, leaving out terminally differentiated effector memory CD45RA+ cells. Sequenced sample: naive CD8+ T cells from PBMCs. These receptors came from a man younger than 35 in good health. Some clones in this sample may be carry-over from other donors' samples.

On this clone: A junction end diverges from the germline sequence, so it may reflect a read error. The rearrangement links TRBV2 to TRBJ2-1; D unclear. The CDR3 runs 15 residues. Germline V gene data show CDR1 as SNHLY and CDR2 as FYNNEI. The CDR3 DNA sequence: TGTGCCAGCATTGAATCTGGTAGGTTTCGGAATGAGCAGTTCTTC. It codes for CASIESGRFRNEQFF.

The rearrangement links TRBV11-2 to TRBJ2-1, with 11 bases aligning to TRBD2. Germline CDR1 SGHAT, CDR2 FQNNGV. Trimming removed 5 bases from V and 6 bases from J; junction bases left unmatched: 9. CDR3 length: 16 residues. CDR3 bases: TGTGCCAGCAGCCCAGAGGGACTAGCGGATGGCAATGAGCAGTTCTTC. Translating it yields CASSPEGLADGNEQFF. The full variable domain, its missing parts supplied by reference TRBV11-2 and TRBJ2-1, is EAGVAQSPRYKIIEKRQSVAFWCNPISGHATLYWYQQILGQGPKLLIQFQNNGVVDDSQLPKDRFSAERLKGVDSTLKIQPAKLEDSAVYLCASSPEGLADGNEQFFGPGTRLTVL.

CDR3 protein: CASSDFRDRGTEAFF. CDR3 coding DNA: TGCGCCAGCAGCGATTTCCGGGACAGGGGCACTGAAGCTTTCTTT. The chain has TRBV5-1 and TRBJ1-1, with TRBD1 identical over 10 bases. J lost 4 bases, V lost 4 bases, and 7 bases had no gene match. Germline loops: CDR1 SGHRS, CDR2 YFSETQ. There are 15 residues in the CDR3.

DNA of the CDR3: TGTGCCAGCAGCCCAATAGGGGGACGGTATAGCAATCAGCCCCAGCATTTT. It codes for CASSPIGGRYSNQPQHF. The chain joins TRBV2 to TRBJ1-5; D may be TRBD1 (6 bases). Germline V gene data show CDR1 as SNHLY and CDR2 as FYNNEI. V lost 6 bases and J 0 bases, leaving 18 bases between the germline ends. This CDR3 contains 17 residues.

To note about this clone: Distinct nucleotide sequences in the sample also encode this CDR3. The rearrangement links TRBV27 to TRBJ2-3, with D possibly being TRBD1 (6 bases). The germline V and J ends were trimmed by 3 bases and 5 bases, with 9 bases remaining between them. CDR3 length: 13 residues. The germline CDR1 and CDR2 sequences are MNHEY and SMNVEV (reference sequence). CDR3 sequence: CASSLLGGDTQYF. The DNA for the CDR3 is TGTGCCAGCAGTTTGCTAGGGGGAGATACGCAGTATTTT.

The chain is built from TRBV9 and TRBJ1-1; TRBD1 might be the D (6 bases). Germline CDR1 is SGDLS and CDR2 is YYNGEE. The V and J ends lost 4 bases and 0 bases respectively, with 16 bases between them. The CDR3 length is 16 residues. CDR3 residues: CASSPSGGGLNTEAFF. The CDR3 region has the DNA TGTGCCAGCAGCCCAAGTGGCGGGGGGCTGAACACTGAAGCTTTCTTT.

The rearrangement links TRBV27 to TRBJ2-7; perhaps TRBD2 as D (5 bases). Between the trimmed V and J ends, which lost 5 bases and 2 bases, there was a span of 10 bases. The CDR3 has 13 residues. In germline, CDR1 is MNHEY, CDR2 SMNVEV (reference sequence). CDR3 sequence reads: CASSRPGTYEQYF. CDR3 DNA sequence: TGTGCCAGCAGTCGGCCGGGGACCTACGAGCAGTACTTC.

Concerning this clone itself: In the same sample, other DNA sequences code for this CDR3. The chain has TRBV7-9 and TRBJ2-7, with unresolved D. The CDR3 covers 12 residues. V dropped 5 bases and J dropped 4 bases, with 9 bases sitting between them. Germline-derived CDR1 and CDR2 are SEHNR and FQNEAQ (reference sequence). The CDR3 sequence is CASSAGSYEQYF. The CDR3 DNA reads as TGTGCCAGCAGCGCTGGCTCATACGAGCAGTACTTC. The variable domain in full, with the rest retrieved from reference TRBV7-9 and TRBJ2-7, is DTGVSQNPRHKITKRGQNVTFRCDPISEHNRLYWYRQTLGQGPEFLTYFQNEAQLEKSRLLSDRFSAERPKGSFSTLEIQRTEQGDSAMYLCASSAGSYEQYFGPGTRLTVT.

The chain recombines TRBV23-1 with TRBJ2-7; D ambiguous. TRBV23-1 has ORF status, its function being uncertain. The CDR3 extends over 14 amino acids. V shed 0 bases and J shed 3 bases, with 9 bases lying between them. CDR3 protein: CASSQSPIHYEQYF. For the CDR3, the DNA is TGCGCCAGCAGTCAATCCCCCATTCACTACGAGCAGTACTTC.

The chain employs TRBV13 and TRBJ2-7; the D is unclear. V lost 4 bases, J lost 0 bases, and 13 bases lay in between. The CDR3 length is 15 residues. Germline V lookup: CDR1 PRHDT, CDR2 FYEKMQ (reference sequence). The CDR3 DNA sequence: TGTGCCAGCAGCTCCTTGCATGATTACTCCTACGAGCAGTACTTC. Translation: CASSSLHDYSYEQYF.

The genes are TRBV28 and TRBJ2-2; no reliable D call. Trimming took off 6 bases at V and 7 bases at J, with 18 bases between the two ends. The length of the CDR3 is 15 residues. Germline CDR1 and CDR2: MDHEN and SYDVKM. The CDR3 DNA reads TGTGCCAGCAGCCAACGGGCAGGTCCCGTCGGGGAGCTGTTTTTT. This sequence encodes CASSQRAGPVGELFF.

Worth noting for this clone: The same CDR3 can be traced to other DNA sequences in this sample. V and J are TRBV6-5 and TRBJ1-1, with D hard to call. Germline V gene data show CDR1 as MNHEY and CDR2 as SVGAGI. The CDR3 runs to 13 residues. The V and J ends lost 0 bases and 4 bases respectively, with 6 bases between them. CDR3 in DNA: TGTGCCAGCAGTTACTCTCTCGGCACTGAAGCTTTCTTT. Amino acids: CASSYSLGTEAFF.

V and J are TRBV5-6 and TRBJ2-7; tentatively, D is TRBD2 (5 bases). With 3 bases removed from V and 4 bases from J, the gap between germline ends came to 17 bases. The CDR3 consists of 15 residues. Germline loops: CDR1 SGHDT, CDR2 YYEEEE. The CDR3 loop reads CASSSGPSGWYEQYF. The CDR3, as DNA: TGTGCCAGCAGCTCGGGCCCCAGCGGATGGTACGAGCAGTACTTC.

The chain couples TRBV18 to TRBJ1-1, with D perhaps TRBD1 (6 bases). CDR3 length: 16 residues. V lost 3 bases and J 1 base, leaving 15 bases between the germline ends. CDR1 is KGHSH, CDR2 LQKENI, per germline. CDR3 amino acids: CASSPISNRANTEAFF. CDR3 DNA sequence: TGTGCCAGCTCACCTATCTCTAACAGGGCGAACACTGAAGCTTTCTTT.

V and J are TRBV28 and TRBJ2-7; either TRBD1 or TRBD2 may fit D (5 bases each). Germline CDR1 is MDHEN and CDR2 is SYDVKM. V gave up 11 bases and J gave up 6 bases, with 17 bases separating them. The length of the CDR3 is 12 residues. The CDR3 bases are TGTGCCTTGTCTCGGGGCGGCGCCGAGCAGTACTTC. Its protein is CALSRGGAEQYF.

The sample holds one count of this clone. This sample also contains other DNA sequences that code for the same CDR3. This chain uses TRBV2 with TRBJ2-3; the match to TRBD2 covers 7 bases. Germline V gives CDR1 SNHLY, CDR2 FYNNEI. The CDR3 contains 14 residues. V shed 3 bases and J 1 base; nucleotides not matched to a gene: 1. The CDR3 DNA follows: TGTGCCAGCAGTGAGGGGAGGGGCACAGATACGCAGTATTTT. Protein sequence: CASSEGRGTDTQYF.

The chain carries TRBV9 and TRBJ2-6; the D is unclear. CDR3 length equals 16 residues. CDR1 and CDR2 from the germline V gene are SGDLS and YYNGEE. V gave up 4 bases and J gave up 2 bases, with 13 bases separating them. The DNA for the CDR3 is TGTGCCAGCAGCCCCCATCCGGTTGCTGGGGCCAACGTCCTGACTTTC. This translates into CASSPHPVAGANVLTF.

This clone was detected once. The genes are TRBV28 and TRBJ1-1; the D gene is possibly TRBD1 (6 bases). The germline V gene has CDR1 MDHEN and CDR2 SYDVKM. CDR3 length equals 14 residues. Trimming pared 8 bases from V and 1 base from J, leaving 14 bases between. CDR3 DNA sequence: TGTGCCAGCGCCCGGAACAGGGCGAACACTGAAGCTTTCTTT. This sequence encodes CASARNRANTEAFF.

The CDR3 nucleotides read TGTGCCAGCATCCCCCCCAAGGGGATGAGGAATGAGCAGTTCTTC. It translates to CASIPPKGMRNEQFF. The chain carries TRBV6-5 and TRBJ2-1; weak D call: TRBD1 (5 bases). The CDR3 is 15 amino acids. Germline V gene lookup returns CDR1 MNHEY and CDR2 SVGAGI. The V gene lost 7 bases and the J gene lost 7 bases, with 20 bases spanning the gap.

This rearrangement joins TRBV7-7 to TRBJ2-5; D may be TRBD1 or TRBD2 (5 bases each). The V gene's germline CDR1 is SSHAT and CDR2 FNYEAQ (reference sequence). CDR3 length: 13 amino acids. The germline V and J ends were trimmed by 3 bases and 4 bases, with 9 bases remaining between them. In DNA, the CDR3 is TGTGCCAGCAGCTTGGGACGCATAGAGACCCAGTACTTC. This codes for CASSLGRIETQYF.

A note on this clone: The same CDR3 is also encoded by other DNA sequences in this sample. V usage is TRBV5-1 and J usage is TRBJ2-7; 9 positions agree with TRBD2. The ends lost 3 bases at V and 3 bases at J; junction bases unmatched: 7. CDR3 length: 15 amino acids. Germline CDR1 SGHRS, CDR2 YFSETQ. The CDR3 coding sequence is TGCGCCAGCAGCTCGCCGACTAGCGGATACTACGAGCAGTACTTC. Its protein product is CASSSPTSGYYEQYF.

CDR3 amino acids: CASSLTGVVTEAFF. DNA of the CDR3: TGTGCCAGCAGCTTGACAGGGGTTGTCACTGAAGCTTTCTTT. The J gene is TRBJ1-1, the V gene TRBV7-9, with TRBD1 identical over 8 bases. The CDR3 spans 14 residues. J gave up 4 bases and V 3 bases, and 4 bases lay outside the gene matches. CDR1 and CDR2 from the germline V gene are SEHNR and FQNEAQ (reference sequence).